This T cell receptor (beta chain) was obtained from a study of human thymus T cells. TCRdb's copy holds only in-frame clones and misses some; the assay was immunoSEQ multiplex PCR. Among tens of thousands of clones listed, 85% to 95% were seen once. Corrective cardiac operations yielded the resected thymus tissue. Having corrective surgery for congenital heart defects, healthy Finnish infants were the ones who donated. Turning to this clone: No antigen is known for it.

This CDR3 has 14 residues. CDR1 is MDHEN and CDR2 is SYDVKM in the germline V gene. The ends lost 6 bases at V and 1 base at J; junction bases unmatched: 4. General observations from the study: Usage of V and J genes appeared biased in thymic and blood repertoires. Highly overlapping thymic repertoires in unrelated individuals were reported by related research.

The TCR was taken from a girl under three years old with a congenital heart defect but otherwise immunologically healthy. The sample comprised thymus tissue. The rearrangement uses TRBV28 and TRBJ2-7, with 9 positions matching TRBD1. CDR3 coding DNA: TGTGCCAGCAGCGGGGACAGGGTATCCTACGAGCAGTACTTC. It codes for CASSGDRVSYEQYF. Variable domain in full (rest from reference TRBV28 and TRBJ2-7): DVKVTQSSRYLVKRTGEKVFLECVQDMDHENMFWYRQDPGLGLRLIYFSYDVKMKEKGDIPEGYSVSREKKERFSLILESASTNQTSMYLCASSGDRVSYEQYFGPGTRLTVT.